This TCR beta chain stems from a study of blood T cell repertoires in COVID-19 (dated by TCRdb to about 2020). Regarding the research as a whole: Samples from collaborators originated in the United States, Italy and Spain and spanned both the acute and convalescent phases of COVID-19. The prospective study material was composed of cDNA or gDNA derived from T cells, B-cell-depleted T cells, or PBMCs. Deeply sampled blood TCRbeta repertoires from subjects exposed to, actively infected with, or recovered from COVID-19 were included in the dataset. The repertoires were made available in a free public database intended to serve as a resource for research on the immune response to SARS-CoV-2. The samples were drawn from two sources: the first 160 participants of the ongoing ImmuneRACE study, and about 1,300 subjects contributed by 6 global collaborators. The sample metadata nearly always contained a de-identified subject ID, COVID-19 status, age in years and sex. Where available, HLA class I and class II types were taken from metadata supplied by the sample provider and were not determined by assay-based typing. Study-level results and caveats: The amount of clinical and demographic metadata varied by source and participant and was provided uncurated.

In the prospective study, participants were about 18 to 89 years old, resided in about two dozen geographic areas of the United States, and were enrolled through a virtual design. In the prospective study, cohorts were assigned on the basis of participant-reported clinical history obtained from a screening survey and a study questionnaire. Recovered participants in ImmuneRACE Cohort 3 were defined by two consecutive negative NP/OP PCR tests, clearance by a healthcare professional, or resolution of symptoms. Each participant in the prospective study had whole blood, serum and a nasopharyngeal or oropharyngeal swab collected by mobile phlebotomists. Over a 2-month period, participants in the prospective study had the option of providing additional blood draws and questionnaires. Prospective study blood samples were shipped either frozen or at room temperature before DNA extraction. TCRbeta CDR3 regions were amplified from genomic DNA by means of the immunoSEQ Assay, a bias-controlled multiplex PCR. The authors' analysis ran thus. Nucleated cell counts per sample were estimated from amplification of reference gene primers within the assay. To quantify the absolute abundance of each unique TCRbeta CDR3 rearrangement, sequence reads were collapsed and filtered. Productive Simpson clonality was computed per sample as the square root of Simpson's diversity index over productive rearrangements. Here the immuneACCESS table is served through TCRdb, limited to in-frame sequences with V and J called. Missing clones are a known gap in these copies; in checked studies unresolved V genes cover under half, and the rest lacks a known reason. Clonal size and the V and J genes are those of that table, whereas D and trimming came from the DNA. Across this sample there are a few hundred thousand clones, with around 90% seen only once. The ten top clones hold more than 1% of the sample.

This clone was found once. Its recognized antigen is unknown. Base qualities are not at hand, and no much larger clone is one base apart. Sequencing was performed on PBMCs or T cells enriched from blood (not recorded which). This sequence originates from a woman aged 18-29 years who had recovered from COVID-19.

The sequenced DNA is TGTGCCAGTACCACGACAGGGGGCGACGAGCAGTACTTC. Translated, it reads CASTTTGGDEQYF. Rearrangement joined TRBV19 to TRBJ2-7; the central 10 bases match TRBD1. At the junction V is shortened by 7 bases and J by 5 bases; bases outside the gene matches: 5. Its CDR3 holds 13 amino acids, cysteine through phenylalanine. Of all the DNA, just the CDR3 is kept, 39 bases in frame from base 1. Looking up the germline V gene (reference sequence) yields CDR1 LNHDA and CDR2 SQIVND.